The 21 T cell receptor beta chains below were found in one sample sequenced in a study of PD-1 blockade in classical Hodgkin lymphoma. Measured with immunoSEQ multiplex PCR; TCRdb has only the in-frame clones, and not every one. There are 100,000 or so clones in the sample; more than 70% occur only once, and around a fifth lies in the top ten. Time point given: cycle 4 day 1 (C4D1), after about 6 weeks of nivolumab. Exposure to brentuximab vedotin varied, and each patient had relapsed following autologous stem cell transplantation. The sequences come from peripheral blood mononuclear cells (PBMCs), collected before the fourth cycle of nivolumab. Receptor source: a human donor with classical Hodgkin lymphoma.

This clone was observed a single time. The rearrangement joins TRBV7-6 to TRBJ2-2; D might be TRBD1 or TRBD2, each matching 6 bases. V was shortened by 1 base and J by 3 bases, with 12 bases between the two germline ends. The CDR3 totals 16 residues. Germline CDR1 reads SGHVS; CDR2 reads FNYEAQ. CDR3 loop: CASSLGGRGYTGELFF. Written as DNA, the CDR3 is TGTGCCAGCAGCTTAGGGGGGCGGGGCTACACCGGGGAGCTGTTTTTT.

The chain has TRBV6-1 and TRBJ1-5; 8 bases match TRBD1. J lost 3 bases, V lost 8 bases, and 6 bases had no gene match. Germline assignment: CDR1 MNHNS and CDR2 SASEGT. The CDR3 consists of 14 residues. The CDR3 reads CASGGQADNQPQHF. The CDR3 DNA reads TGTGCCAGCGGGGGACAGGCGGACAATCAGCCCCAGCATTTT.

J is TRBJ2-3 and V is TRBV30, with unresolved D. The CDR3 runs to 17 residues. CDR1 is GTSNPN and CDR2 is SVGIG in the germline V gene (reference sequence). V shed 3 bases and J shed 0 bases, with 19 bases lying between them. This CDR3 reads CAWSQSESALSTDTQYF. The CDR3 DNA follows: TGTGCCTGGAGCCAATCCGAATCGGCGCTTAGCACAGATACGCAGTATTTT.

This clone was seen just once. The chain employs TRBV6-1 and TRBJ2-5, with 10 bases that match TRBD1. This CDR3 spans 15 amino acids. The germline V gene encodes CDR1 MNHNS and CDR2 SASEGT. The trim removed 9 bases at V and 9 bases at J, leaving 16 bases unmatched. This chain's CDR3 is CASAGDRGPWGAQYF. The DNA of the CDR3 is TGTGCCAGTGCCGGAGACAGGGGGCCCTGGGGGGCCCAGTACTTC.

The gene calls are TRBV2 and TRBJ1-5; D might be TRBD1 (6 bases). The CDR3 consists of 14 residues. V lost 3 bases to trimming and J lost 7 bases, with 13 bases between them. Germline V CDR1 and CDR2: SNHLY, FYNNEI. The CDR3 is CASSDDRLGQPQHF. The CDR3 region has the DNA TGTGCCAGCAGTGACGACAGGTTGGGGCAGCCCCAGCATTTT.

This clone was detected only once. The rearrangement joins TRBV7-9 to TRBJ2-7; 10 positions match TRBD2. The V and J ends lost 2 bases and 2 bases, in that order; junction bases with no gene match: 12. CDR3 length: 18 amino acids. Germline V gene sequence: CDR1 SEHNR, CDR2 FQNEAQ (reference sequence). The CDR3: CASSLTLPGTSVTYEQYF. The CDR3 region has the DNA TGTGCCAGCAGCTTAACTCTTCCCGGGACTAGCGTGACCTACGAGCAGTACTTC.

About this clone: The sample holds other DNA sequences that translate to the same CDR3. The V and J genes are TRBV7-2 and TRBJ2-1, with D possibly matching TRBD2 (5 bases). Germline V gene sequence: CDR1 SGHTA, CDR2 FQGNSA. Trimming shortened V by 1 base and J by 0 bases, and 7 bases separated the two germline ends. This CDR3 comprises 15 residues. DNA of the CDR3: TGTGCCAGCAGCTTAGATGGGAGCTCCTACAATGAGCAGTTCTTC. Encoded protein: CASSLDGSSYNEQFF. The complete variable domain, with remaining parts taken from reference TRBV7-2 and TRBJ2-1, reads GAGVSQSPSNKVTEKGKDVELRCDPISGHTALYWYRQSLGQGLEFLIYFQGNSAPDKSGLPSDRFSAERTGGSVSTLTIQRTQQEDSAVYLCASSLDGSSYNEQFFGPGTRLTVL.

The chain links TRBV27 to TRBJ2-5, with 7 bases fitting TRBD1. Germline V gene lookup returns CDR1 MNHEY and CDR2 SMNVEV (reference sequence). There are 12 residues in the CDR3. The V gene end was trimmed by 7 bases and the J gene end by 5 bases; junction bases not matched to a gene: 4. CDR3 DNA sequence: TGTGCCAGCAAAAACAGGGGCGAGACCCAGTACTTC. Its protein product is CASKNRGETQYF.

This clone was counted a single time. V and J are TRBV4-1 and TRBJ1-1, with TRBD1 identical over 9 bases. This CDR3 is 16 amino acids long. Trimming cost V 1 base and J 0 bases; bases outside gene matches: 3. Germline V gene data show CDR1 as MGHRA and CDR2 as YSYEKL. The CDR3 DNA follows: TGCGCCAGCAGCCAAGGACAGGGGGAGATGAACACTGAAGCTTTCTTT. Protein: CASSQGQGEMNTEAFF.

The CDR3, as DNA: TGTGCCTGGAGTGTCAACGCTCGTGGCTACACCTTC. Translating gives CAWSVNARGYTF. V and J are TRBV30 and TRBJ1-2; D gene unclear. The length of the CDR3 is 12 residues. V was trimmed by 0 bases and J by 7 bases, leaving 9 bases between them. Germline V gene data show CDR1 as GTSNPN and CDR2 as SVGIG (reference sequence).

This clone has only a few counts. This chain connects TRBV28 to TRBJ1-2, with 7 bases lining up with TRBD1. Germline V CDR1 and CDR2: MDHEN, SYDVKM. CDR3 size: 16 residues. J lost 4 bases, V lost 6 bases, and 14 bases had no gene match. The DNA for the CDR3 is TGTGCCAGCAGGGATCGAAAGACAGGGCCGGCCTATGGCTACACCTTC. Protein product: CASRDRKTGPAYGYTF.

This rearrangement joins TRBV4-3 to TRBJ2-3, with 7 bases matching TRBD2. The V segment lost 2 bases and the J segment 2 bases; nucleotides outside the gene matches: 19. This CDR3 spans 20 amino acids. Germline CDR1 and CDR2: LGHNA and YSLEER. CDR3 DNA sequence: TGCGCCAGCAGCCAATCGGGACTACATGAATACATACTTAACACAGATACGCAGTATTTT. Translation: CASSQSGLHEYILNTDTQYF.

The chain couples TRBV18 to TRBJ1-2; no definite D call. V was pared by 2 bases and J by 2 bases, with 9 bases between. CDR1 KGHSH and CDR2 LQKENI come from the germline V gene. The CDR3 consists of 14 residues. CDR3 DNA: TGTGCCAGCTCACCAGCCAGCACAAACTATGGCTACACCTTC. As protein: CASSPASTNYGYTF.

V is TRBV11-2 and J is TRBJ1-3, with D hard to call. There are 14 residues in the CDR3. Germline CDR1 SGHAT, CDR2 FQNNGV. V lost 1 base and J lost 4, with 8 bases in between. CDR3: CASSLGFGGNTIYF. The CDR3 DNA follows: TGTGCCAGCAGCTTAGGTTTCGGGGGAAACACCATATATTTT.

The gene calls are TRBV7-9 and TRBJ2-5, with a weak D call TRBD1 (6 bases). CDR3 length: 15 residues. Trimming removed 5 bases at V and 2 bases at J, with 15 bases between. Germline V gene lookup returns CDR1 SEHNR and CDR2 FQNEAQ (reference sequence). CDR3 nucleotide sequence: TGTGCCAGCAGCCCTGGACAGACCCTGCAAGAGACCCAGTACTTC. Translated: CASSPGQTLQETQYF.

The chain links TRBV7-6 to TRBJ2-7; weak D call: TRBD1 (5 bases). The V end lost 1 base, the J end lost 2 bases, and 12 bases lay between the germline ends. Germline V gene data show CDR1 as SGHVS and CDR2 as FNYEAQ. The CDR3 totals 15 residues. CDR3 coding DNA: TGTGCCAGCAGCTTAGACGCAGGGTGGACCTACGAGCAGTACTTC. This codes for CASSLDAGWTYEQYF.

The chain is built from TRBV11-2 and TRBJ1-2; TRBD1 matches 7 bases. The trim removed 4 bases at V and 5 bases at J, leaving 10 bases unmatched. There are 15 residues in the CDR3. Germline V gene sequence: CDR1 SGHAT, CDR2 FQNNGV. Written as DNA, the CDR3 is TGTGCCAGCAGCTCCAGGGACAGACGTAATTATGGCTACACCTTC. It is translated as CASSSRDRRNYGYTF.

The chain uses TRBV7-2 and TRBJ2-3; the match to TRBD2 covers 16 bases. The V gene's germline CDR1 is SGHTA and CDR2 FQGNSA. V lost 4 bases and J lost 6; bases outside the gene matches: 13. This CDR3 has 19 amino acids. The CDR3 is CASSSTGLAGGYARDTQYF. In DNA, the CDR3 is TGTGCCAGCAGCTCGACGGGACTAGCGGGAGGGTATGCTAGGGATACGCAGTATTTT. Supplemented by reference TRBV7-2 and TRBJ2-3, the full variable domain reads GAGVSQSPSNKVTEKGKDVELRCDPISGHTALYWYRQSLGQGLEFLIYFQGNSAPDKSGLPSDRFSAERTGGSVSTLTIQRTQQEDSAVYLCASSSTGLAGGYARDTQYFGPGTRLTVL.

CDR3 protein: CASSDAGGPRYNEQFF. In DNA, the CDR3 is TGTGCCAGCAGTGATGCGGGAGGACCGAGGTACAATGAGCAGTTCTTC. The chain couples TRBV25-1 to TRBJ2-1, with 8 bases matching TRBD2. The V gene's germline CDR1 is MGHDK and CDR2 SYGVNS. The CDR3 runs 16 residues. V dropped 3 bases and J dropped 4; count of bases not matched to a gene: 8.

The chain carries TRBV30 and TRBJ2-2; possible D gene TRBD1, 6 bases. The V end was cut by 5 bases, the J end by 6 bases, with 16 bases between. CDR1 and CDR2 (germline): GTSNPN, SVGIG (reference sequence). This CDR3 has 14 amino acids. This chain's CDR3 is CAWDTGFVSGELFF. Here the CDR3 DNA reads TGTGCCTGGGATACAGGGTTTGTTTCCGGGGAGCTGTTTTTT.

CDR3 DNA sequence: TGTGCCAGCAGGTCGGGATCCCAAGAGACCCAGTACTTC. This sequence encodes CASRSGSQETQYF. This chain connects TRBV6-5 to TRBJ2-5, with D tentatively TRBD2 (5 bases). This CDR3 spans 13 amino acids. CDR1 is MNHEY, CDR2 SVGAGI, per germline. Between the trimmed V and J ends, which lost 6 bases and 1 base, there was a span of 9 bases.